The clone carrying this T cell receptor beta chain was counted only a few times. Its matching antigen is unknown. TCR beta CDR3 sequences were amplified from RNA transcripts. A set of HTBI primers served as the primers for a first-round RT-PCR of the TCR CDR3. TCRdb re-called the multiplex PCR reads through MiXCR, storing one row per CDR3 protein. The repertoire consists of around 800,000 distinct CDR3 sequences, with 35% to 40% occurring once and the leading ten covering 8% to 9%. This specimen comes from a study of T cells in Graves' hyperthyroidism and ophthalmopathy. Study-wide context: Sampling of peripheral blood happened at initial diagnosis, prior to any treatment. The study, taken as a whole, reports: A model using 13 V-J features told ophthalmopathy apart from stable hyperthyroidism. Among thyroid clonotypes expanded above 0.001, most also appeared in blood.

Germline V gives CDR1 SQVTM, CDR2 ANQGSEA. This CDR3 contains 17 residues. V trimming: 3 bases; J trimming: 2 bases; junction bases outside the gene matches: 15. This chain uses TRBV29-1 with TRBJ2-7; 8 bases line up with TRBD1. This receptor was identified in a man between 18 and 35 years old with Graves' hyperthyroidism. Sequencing input: blood. Here the CDR3 reads CSVEGSSSDRATYEQYF. In DNA form, the CDR3 reads TGCAGCGTTGAGGGGTCATCCTCGGACAGGGCAACCTACGAGCAGTACTTC.